Below, 29 T cell receptor beta chains from the same sample are listed, as sequenced in a study of T cell responses to AZD1222 COVID-19 vaccine. Clones were read by immunoSEQ multiplex PCR, and TCRdb kept only the in-frame ones, dropping some. The profile shows some 190,000 clones, less than 95% of them singletons. The material was peripheral blood, obtained 28 days after the second dose of the MenACWY control vaccine. The source of these receptors is an adult who received the MenACWY meningococcal vaccine as a control.

V gene TRBV30 combines with J gene TRBJ2-1; 13 bases fit TRBD2. The CDR3 sequence is 17 residues long. J gave up 4 bases and V 3 bases, and 9 bases lay outside the gene matches. Germline values: CDR1 GTSNPN, CDR2 SVGIG (reference sequence). CDR3 nucleotides: TGTGCCTGGAGCCGGAGACTAGCGGGGGGACGGTACAATGAGCAGTTCTTC. Its translation: CAWSRRLAGGRYNEQFF.

V is TRBV5-8 and J is TRBJ2-1; D is unclear. The CDR3 runs 13 residues. Germline V gives CDR1 SGHTS, CDR2 YDEGEE. V was shortened by 0 bases and J by 7 bases, with 8 bases between the two germline ends. The CDR3 region has the DNA TGTGCCAGCAGCTTGGGAGTGTGGAATGAGCAGTTCTTC. Amino acid sequence: CASSLGVWNEQFF. Together with reference TRBV5-8 and TRBJ2-1, the CDR3 gives the full variable domain: EAGVTQSPTHLIKTRGQQATLRCSPISGHTSVYWYQQALGLGLQFLLWYDEGEERNRGNFPPRFSGRQFPNYSSELNVNALELEDSALYLCASSLGVWNEQFFGPGTRLTVL.

V usage is TRBV5-1 and J usage is TRBJ2-7, with D perhaps matching TRBD2 (6 bases). CDR1 is SGHRS, CDR2 YFSETQ, per germline. CDR3 length: 15 amino acids. The ends were cut back, 5 bases at V and 0 bases at J, with 15 bases in the middle. CDR3 residues: CASRREEGFSYEQYF. The CDR3 DNA sequence: TGCGCCAGCAGGAGAGAGGAGGGGTTCTCCTACGAGCAGTACTTC.

This chain uses TRBV6-5 with TRBJ1-5; possible D gene TRBD1, 6 bases. Germline values: CDR1 MNHEY, CDR2 SVGAGI. Trimming stripped 5 bases from V and 7 bases from J, with 9 bases between. This CDR3 is 12 amino acids long. CDR3 nucleotide sequence: TGTGCCAGCAGTCCCGGGGGCCAGCCCCAGCATTTT. It encodes CASSPGGQPQHF.

The V and J genes are TRBV2 and TRBJ2-1; D gene uncertain. The CDR3 is 13 residues long. Germline V gene lookup returns CDR1 SNHLY and CDR2 FYNNEI. The V gene lost 2 bases and the J gene lost 2 bases, with 4 bases spanning the gap. In DNA form, the CDR3 reads TGTGCCAGCAGTGAATTGGCCTACAATGAGCAGTTCTTC. Translating gives CASSELAYNEQFF.

V usage is TRBV18 and J usage is TRBJ2-2; maybe TRBD2 (5 bases). Per germline, CDR1 KGHSH and CDR2 LQKENI. V lost 5 bases and J lost 2, with 6 bases in between. The CDR3 contains 13 residues. CDR3 sequence: CASSGGNTGELFF. Written as DNA, the CDR3 is TGTGCCAGCTCAGGAGGAAACACCGGGGAGCTGTTTTTT.

The chain is built from TRBV28 and TRBJ2-3; D remains unclear. Trimming removed 8 bases from V and 0 bases from J, with 18 bases in between. The germline gives CDR1 MDHEN, CDR2 SYDVKM. This CDR3 contains 16 residues. The CDR3 region is CASPPLDSSSTDTQYF. The CDR3 coding sequence is TGTGCCAGCCCTCCCCTCGACTCGTCCAGCACAGATACGCAGTATTTT.

Here the CDR3 DNA reads TGTGCCAGCAATGGGGGCCGCGCGACCCTCTCTGGAAACACCATATATTTT. Its protein product is CASNGGRATLSGNTIYF. The chain joins TRBV7-9 to TRBJ1-3; tentative D call: TRBD1 (6 bases). Between the trimmed V and J ends, which lost 7 bases and 0 bases, there was a span of 19 bases. This CDR3 spans 17 amino acids. CDR1 is SEHNR and CDR2 is FQNEAQ in the germline V gene (reference sequence).

The rearrangement links TRBV5-1 to TRBJ2-3; unclear D gene. The V end lost 0 bases, the J end lost 4 bases, and 12 bases lay between the germline ends. This CDR3 spans 15 amino acids. Germline V gives CDR1 SGHRS, CDR2 YFSETQ. DNA for the CDR3: TGCGCCAGCAGCTTGGCTTCTAGTTCGGCAGATACGCAGTATTTT. Translation: CASSLASSSADTQYF.

This clone has a single count. CDR3 DNA sequence: TGTGCCAGCAGCTTGTACCGCGGGAGTACAGATACGCAGTATTTT. It yields the protein CASSLYRGSTDTQYF. The chain recombines TRBV5-6 with TRBJ2-3; TRBD2 aligns across 7 bases. CDR1 SGHDT and CDR2 YYEEEE come from the germline V gene. The V gene end was trimmed by 1 base and the J gene end by 3 bases; junction bases not matched to a gene: 5. The CDR3 is 15 residues long.

The chain carries TRBV5-1 and TRBJ1-2, with D possibly being TRBD1 (5 bases). V lost 0 bases, J lost 8 bases, and 20 bases lay in between. CDR1 and CDR2 from the germline V gene are SGHRS and YFSETQ. The CDR3 is made up of 16 amino acids. For the CDR3, the DNA is TGCGCCAGCAGCTTGGATCGCCCCCAGGGTATCGGCGGCTACACCTTC. Amino acids: CASSLDRPQGIGGYTF. Variable domain in full (rest from reference TRBV5-1 and TRBJ1-2): KAGVTQTPRYLIKTRGQQVTLSCSPISGHRSVSWYQQTPGQGLQFLFEYFSETQRNKGNFPGRFSGRQFSNSRSEMNVSTLELGDSALYLCASSLDRPQGIGGYTFGSGTRLTVV.

The chain couples TRBV30 to TRBJ2-7; 7 nucleotides line up with TRBD2. V gave up 5 bases and J gave up 4 bases; unmatched junction bases: 11. The germline V gene has CDR1 GTSNPN and CDR2 SVGIG (reference sequence). The CDR3 is 14 amino acids. The CDR3 protein is CAWSRASGGYEQYF. CDR3 DNA sequence: TGTGCCTGGTCCCGAGCTAGCGGTGGATACGAGCAGTACTTC.

The CDR3 DNA reads as TGTGCCATCAGTGAGTCAGCCGGGGGCTACGAGCAGTACTTC. This sequence encodes CAISESAGGYEQYF. This chain connects TRBV10-3 to TRBJ2-7, with D possibly TRBD2 on 6 matching bases. The CDR3 consists of 14 residues. V was cut by 0 bases and J by 3 bases, with 9 bases left in between. In germline, CDR1 is ENHRY, CDR2 SYGVKD.

This clone was observed once. The genes are TRBV5-4 and TRBJ2-7, with D maybe TRBD2 (5 bases). The CDR3 is 12 residues long. Germline V gene sequence: CDR1 SGHNT, CDR2 YYREEE (reference sequence). Trimming removed 0 bases at V and 5 bases at J, with 6 bases between. CDR3 region: CASSLAGDEQYF. CDR3 DNA sequence: TGTGCCAGCAGCTTGGCCGGGGACGAGCAGTACTTC.

The CDR3 reads CASSSSGFSYEQYF. CDR3 sequence (DNA): TGTGCCAGCAGTTCATCAGGGTTCTCCTACGAGCAGTACTTC. V gene TRBV28 combines with J gene TRBJ2-7; TRBD1 might be the D (5 bases). The CDR3 spans 14 residues. The germline gives CDR1 MDHEN, CDR2 SYDVKM. V lost 4 bases and J 0 bases, leaving 10 bases between the germline ends.

The J gene is TRBJ2-7, the V gene TRBV6-1; D gene ambiguous. Germline CDR1 reads MNHNS; CDR2 reads SASEGT. Deletions cut 1 base from V and 0 bases from J, with 13 bases between. The CDR3 totals 16 residues. In DNA, the CDR3 is TGTGCCAGCAGTGAAGATCTTTACTGGAGCTCCTACGAGCAGTACTTC. Translation gives CASSEDLYWSSYEQYF.

CDR3 nucleotide sequence: TGTGCCAGCTCACCGGGGCAAGAGACCCAGTACTTC. Encoded protein: CASSPGQETQYF. The V call is TRBV18, the J call TRBJ2-5; D unclear. CDR3 length: 12 residues. V lost 3 bases to trimming and J lost 2 bases, with 4 bases between them. The germline V gene encodes CDR1 KGHSH and CDR2 LQKENI.

The CDR3 coding sequence is TGTGCCAGCAGCTTGGGACAGGGGGCGTACAATGAGCAGTTCTTC. Protein sequence: CASSLGQGAYNEQFF. This rearrangement joins TRBV7-9 to TRBJ2-1, with 12 bases fitting TRBD1. The CDR3 loop spans 15 amino acids. The ends lost 3 bases at V and 4 bases at J; junction bases unmatched: 1. CDR1 is SEHNR and CDR2 is FQNEAQ in the germline V gene (reference sequence).

The CDR3, as DNA: TGTGCCAGCAGTTTACTCGCGGGAGTGGATACGCAGTATTTT. This codes for CASSLLAGVDTQYF. The chain couples TRBV28 to TRBJ2-3, with 7 nucleotides matching TRBD2. V dropped 2 bases and J dropped 6; count of bases not matched to a gene: 5. The germline V gene encodes CDR1 MDHEN and CDR2 SYDVKM. This CDR3 region has 14 residues.

Details on this clone: Additional DNA sequences in this sample encode the identical CDR3. This chain links TRBV28 with TRBJ1-5; D is ambiguous. Germline CDR1 MDHEN, CDR2 SYDVKM. CDR3 length: 13 amino acids. With 2 bases removed from V and 3 bases from J, the gap between germline ends came to 5 bases. CDR3 sequence: CASSLGSNQPQHF. Written as DNA, the CDR3 is TGTGCCAGCAGTTTAGGGTCCAATCAGCCCCAGCATTTT. The whole variable domain, filled in from reference TRBV28 and TRBJ1-5, reads DVKVTQSSRYLVKRTGEKVFLECVQDMDHENMFWYRQDPGLGLRLIYFSYDVKMKEKGDIPEGYSVSREKKERFSLILESASTNQTSMYLCASSLGSNQPQHFGDGTRLSIL.

The chain employs TRBV2 and TRBJ2-7, with TRBD1 matching over 7 bases. The length of the CDR3 is 14 residues. Unmatched junction bases numbered 6, after V lost 5 bases and J lost 2 bases. CDR1 is SNHLY, CDR2 FYNNEI, per germline. CDR3 sequence (DNA): TGTGCCAGCAGTTACACAGGGGCCCCCTACGAGCAGTACTTC. Its protein is CASSYTGAPYEQYF.

Notes on this clone: The same CDR3 can be traced to other DNA sequences in this sample. V usage is TRBV19 and J usage is TRBJ2-1; D uncertain. Trimming pared 3 bases from V and 3 bases from J, leaving 0 bases between. The CDR3 runs to 11 residues. Germline V lookup: CDR1 LNHDA, CDR2 SQIVND (reference sequence). The CDR3 sequence: CASSIYNEQFF. The CDR3 region has the DNA TGTGCCAGTAGTATCTACAATGAGCAGTTCTTC.

This clone was picked up a small number of times. The rearrangement links TRBV28 to TRBJ1-5, with TRBD1 matching 9 bases. Per germline, CDR1 MDHEN and CDR2 SYDVKM. The J segment lost 1 base and the V segment lost 5 bases, leaving 6 bases of the junction unmatched. This CDR3 has 16 residues. In DNA form, the CDR3 reads TGTGCCAGCAGTCCGCCGGGACAGGGCAGCAATCAGCCCCAGCATTTT. This encodes CASSPPGQGSNQPQHF.

The V call is TRBV24-1, the J call TRBJ2-1; 9 nucleotides align to TRBD2. The CDR3 sequence is 16 residues long. The V gene's germline CDR1 is KGHDR and CDR2 SFDVKD. J gave up 3 bases and V 2 bases, and 4 bases lay outside the gene matches. The DNA for the CDR3 is TGTGCCACCAGTGATTCAACTAGCGGGCGCTACAATGAGCAGTTCTTC. Translation gives CATSDSTSGRYNEQFF.

The genes are TRBV19 and TRBJ1-5; D gene unclear. Germline CDR1 LNHDA, CDR2 SQIVND (reference sequence). The CDR3 is 17 amino acids. V was shortened by 3 bases and J by 0 bases, with 15 bases between the two germline ends. CDR3 in DNA: TGTGCCAGTAGTATCGGATCCCCGGATTATAGCAATCAGCCCCAGCATTTT. Its translation: CASSIGSPDYSNQPQHF.

The chain links TRBV2 to TRBJ1-1, with D perhaps matching TRBD1 (5 bases). V shed 10 bases and J shed 2 bases, with 14 bases lying between them. This CDR3 region has 13 residues. CDR1 is SNHLY and CDR2 is FYNNEI in the germline V gene. This CDR3 is CATQTEVNTEAFF. In DNA, the CDR3 is TGTGCCACCCAGACAGAGGTCAACACTGAAGCTTTCTTT.

The chain is built from TRBV5-6 and TRBJ2-2; D unclear. The CDR3 contains 12 residues. The germline gives CDR1 SGHDT, CDR2 YYEEEE. V gave up 2 bases and J gave up 9 bases, with 8 bases separating them. The CDR3 region has the DNA TGTGCCAGCAGCTTCGGGTCGAGGGAGCTGTTTTTT. This sequence encodes CASSFGSRELFF.

This chain connects TRBV3-1 (or the pseudogene TRBV3-2) to TRBJ1-2; 9 nucleotides line up with TRBD1. Trimming removed 1 base from V and 2 bases from J; junction bases left unmatched: 2. Germline V gene data show CDR1 as LGHDT and CDR2 as YNNKEL (reference sequence). The CDR3 length is 15 residues. The CDR3 reads CASSQAGTGNYGYTF. CDR3 bases: TGTGCCAGCAGCCAAGCAGGGACAGGGAACTATGGCTACACCTTC.

V is TRBV30 and J is TRBJ1-6, with a possible D match to TRBD1 (5 bases). CDR3 size: 13 residues. Trimming pared 3 bases from V and 7 bases from J, leaving 10 bases between. CDR1 is GTSNPN, CDR2 SVGIG, per germline (reference sequence). The CDR3 nucleotides are TGTGCCTGGAGCAGCAGGGCGAATTCACCCCTCCACTTT. Its protein is CAWSSRANSPLHF.